This T cell receptor (beta chain) was captured in a study of regulatory T cells in long-lasting Graves disease. Study findings and constraints: The study found TRBV28, TRBJ1-2 and TRBJ2-5 favored in persistent disease.

This clonotype was picked up a small number of times. The antigen is not known. Combining iRepertoire HTBI primers with Arm-PCR of CDR3 regions, the authors built TCR beta libraries. One entry per CDR3 protein, called by TCRdb with MiXCR from the multiplex PCR reads. Among 410,000 or so distinct CDR3 sequences, 15% were seen once, and the ten largest hold over 15%. The sample's time point: newly diagnosed GD, antithyroid drugs for less than 3 months. Following extraction of RNA from PBMCs, that RNA was used to make the TCR library. A volume of approximately 9 milliliters of peripheral blood was collected in EDTA tubes. V was cut by 2 bases and J by 5 bases, with 17 bases left in between. Germline V lookup: CDR1 SGHDN, CDR2 FVKESK. This CDR3 comprises 16 residues. The sample also formed part of further work on T cells in Graves' hyperthyroidism and ophthalmopathy. As reported in that work: It was considered stable Graves' hyperthyroidism when ophthalmopathy did not progress within 18 months. HTBI primers drove first-round RT-PCR of the TCR CDR3.

The source of this sequence is a woman under 40 with Graves disease. The material sequenced was peripheral blood mononuclear cells (PBMCs), taken at new diagnosis, from a patient treated with antithyroid drugs. This sequence joins TRBV14 and TRBJ2-3; D ambiguous. The CDR3 DNA reads TGTGCCAGCAGCCAAAAGTCTTTGAAGAGAGGAGATACGCAGTATTTT. Protein sequence: CASSQKSLKRGDTQYF.